This record concerns one T cell receptor beta chain sequence. Its target antigen remains unknown. It may be a read error: a sequence one base away is much more abundant. Starting from about 500 ng total RNA, TCRbeta-specific cDNA was produced by reverse transcription with a constant-region primer and ProtoScript II reverse transcriptase. The TCRbeta libraries were prepared through three rounds of nested multiplex PCR following a slightly modified ARM-PCR procedure. The first two PCR rounds used multiplex TRBV1-TRBV30 forward primers with a Cbeta reverse primer, each for approximately 11 cycles. Sample barcodes and Illumina adapters were attached in a final 25-cycle PCR using Deep VentR polymerase. Amplicons of 200-500 bp were gel-purified with a QIAquick gel extraction kit before sequencing. The TCRbeta amplicons were sequenced with 250-bp paired-end reads on an Illumina HiSeq 2500. In the source study's methods: Quality trimming of reads was performed with Trimmomatic v0.33, and paired reads were merged with FLASH v1.2.11 so that full CDR3 sequences could be recovered. V, D and J germline segments were assigned to the rearranged TCRbeta sequences by MiGEC v1.2.1b. Clonotype statistics, along with Shannon-Wiener diversity indices, were calculated using VDJtools v1.0.0. To cut down on sampling bias, every analysis after diversity analysis relied on just the 250 most abundant clonotypes from each sample. TCRdb reanalyzed the raw reads on its own, using fastp at Q25 for trimming and MiXCR for clone calling, and kept in-frame beta chains. Duplicate CDR3 protein sequences are folded into a single record with the most common DNA and genes. TCRdb's processing, not the authors' own work, is the source of the V and J calls. This sample gives 300,000 to 400,000 distinct CDR3 sequences in total; 65% of them show up just once. The leading ten clones occupy about 9.4% of the sample.

The CDR3 runs 15 residues from the cysteine to the phenylalanine. The sequence is cut down to CDR3 DNA, 45 bases in frame from base 1. RNA from unsorted whole blood was extracted with TRIzol reagent, and germline DNA was obtained with the DNeasy Blood & Tissue kit. Chronic HBV infection was present in the patients, and the patients were treatment-naive at sampling. Around 4 milliliters of peripheral blood were collected into K2EDTA tubes before surgery. This record belongs to a study of tumor-infiltrating lymphocytes in primary liver carcinoma (dated 2017 in TCRdb). In terms of the full investigation: Between late 2015 and March 2016, a few patients in China with histopathologically diagnosed primary liver carcinoma had surgical resection. Hepatocellular carcinoma (four) or combined HCC and intrahepatic cholangiocarcinoma (one) was present in the five patients, who were three men and two women aged 30 to 69 years. The five patients had tumors staged T1-T3 N0M0, with maximum diameters ranging from about 4.2 to 10 cm. Each sample produced about 3.5 to 7.13 million productive TCRbeta reads, and read depth showed no significant difference between tissue types. The study combined TCRbeta repertoire sequencing, expression microarrays and whole-exome sequencing across five regions of each liver tumor, with adjacent normal tissue and blood. A total of 35 specimens from 5 patients underwent TCRbeta repertoire sequencing, comprising 25 or so tumor regions, 5 adjacent noncancerous liver tissues and 5 peripheral blood samples. High reproducibility was observed for the technical replicate repertoires, with mean shared-clone rates approximately 0.9 and correlation coefficients above 0.95.

Findings and caveats that apply to the study as a whole: Since the samples were bulk and unsorted, there was no way to compare CD4+ and CD8+ T cell repertoires. Repertoire overlap was found to be higher between tumor regions (mean approximately 35%) than between tumor-adjacent (roughly 17%) or tumor-blood (about 14%) pairs, consistent with antigen-driven expansion. Because only the TCR beta chain was sequenced and unpaired alpha chains were not captured, true repertoire diversity is likely underestimated. The top 250 clones made up a significantly larger repertoire fraction in tumors than in blood (p = 0.039). The study included only five patients, and the authors note findings should be validated in a larger study.

The V and J segments used are TRBV12-3 or TRBV12-4 and TRBJ2-1, with TRBD2 matching 12 junction bases. Material for sequencing was peripheral blood. The TCR originated in a middle-aged man with primary liver carcinoma and hepatitis B virus infection. Read as DNA, the sequence is TGTGCCAGCAGTTTACTAGCGGGAGGGCCCCGTGAGCAGTCCTTC. It specifies CASSLLAGGPREQSF.